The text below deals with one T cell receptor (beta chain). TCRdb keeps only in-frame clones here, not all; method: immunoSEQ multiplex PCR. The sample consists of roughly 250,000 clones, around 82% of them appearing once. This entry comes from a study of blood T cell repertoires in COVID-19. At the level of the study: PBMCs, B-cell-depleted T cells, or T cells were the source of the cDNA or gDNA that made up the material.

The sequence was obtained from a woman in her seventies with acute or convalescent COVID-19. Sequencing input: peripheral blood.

DNA of the CDR3: TGTGCCAGCTCTGGGCAGGGCCTAGGGCCCCAGCATTTT. This encodes CASSGQGLGPQHF. The V gene is TRBV2, the J gene TRBJ1-5, with D possibly matching TRBD1 (5 bases). The germline V gene has CDR1 SNHLY and CDR2 FYNNEI. The CDR3 sequence is 13 residues long. The V end was cut by 8 bases, the J end by 9 bases, with 17 bases between. Combining the CDR3 with reference TRBV2 and TRBJ1-5 gives the whole variable domain EPEVTQTPSHQVTQMGQEVILRCVPISNHLYFYWYRQILGQKVEFLVSFYNNEISEKSEIFDDQFSVERPDGSNFTLKIRSTKLEDSAMYFCASSGQGLGPQHFGDGTRLSIL.